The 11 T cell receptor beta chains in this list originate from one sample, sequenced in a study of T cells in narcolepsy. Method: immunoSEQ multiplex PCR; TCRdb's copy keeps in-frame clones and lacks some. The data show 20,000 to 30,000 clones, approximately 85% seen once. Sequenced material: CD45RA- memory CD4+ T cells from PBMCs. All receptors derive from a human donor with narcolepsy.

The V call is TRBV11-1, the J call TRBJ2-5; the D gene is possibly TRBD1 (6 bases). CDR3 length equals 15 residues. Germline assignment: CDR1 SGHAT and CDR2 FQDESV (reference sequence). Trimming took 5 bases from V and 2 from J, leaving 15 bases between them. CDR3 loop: CASSDTGYRQETQYF. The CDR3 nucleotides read TGTGCCAGCAGCGACACAGGGTACCGACAAGAGACCCAGTACTTC.

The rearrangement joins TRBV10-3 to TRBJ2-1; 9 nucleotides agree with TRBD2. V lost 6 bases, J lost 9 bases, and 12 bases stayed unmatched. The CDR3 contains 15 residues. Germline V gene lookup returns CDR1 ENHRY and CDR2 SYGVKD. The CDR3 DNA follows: TGTGCCATCAGGACTATTGCGGGAGGGAGGAGTGAGCAGTTCTTC. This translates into CAIRTIAGGRSEQFF.

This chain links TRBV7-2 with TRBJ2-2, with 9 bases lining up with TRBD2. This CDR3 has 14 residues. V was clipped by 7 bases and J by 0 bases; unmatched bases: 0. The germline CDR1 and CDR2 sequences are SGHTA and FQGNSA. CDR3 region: CASKREANTGELFF. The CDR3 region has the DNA TGTGCCAGCAAGCGGGAGGCGAACACCGGGGAGCTGTTTTTT.

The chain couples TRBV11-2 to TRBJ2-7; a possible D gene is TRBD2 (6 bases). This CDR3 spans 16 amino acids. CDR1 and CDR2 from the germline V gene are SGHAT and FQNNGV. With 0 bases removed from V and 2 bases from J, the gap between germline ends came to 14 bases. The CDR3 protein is CASSLDPRAGTYEQYF. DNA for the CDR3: TGTGCCAGCAGCTTAGACCCGAGGGCGGGAACCTACGAGCAGTACTTC.

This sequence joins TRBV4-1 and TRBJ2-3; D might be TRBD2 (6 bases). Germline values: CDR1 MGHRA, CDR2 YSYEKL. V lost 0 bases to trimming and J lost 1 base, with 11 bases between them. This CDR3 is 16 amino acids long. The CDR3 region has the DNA TGCGCCAGCAGCCAAGAGGGGGGACGGGGCACAGATACGCAGTATTTT. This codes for CASSQEGGRGTDTQYF.

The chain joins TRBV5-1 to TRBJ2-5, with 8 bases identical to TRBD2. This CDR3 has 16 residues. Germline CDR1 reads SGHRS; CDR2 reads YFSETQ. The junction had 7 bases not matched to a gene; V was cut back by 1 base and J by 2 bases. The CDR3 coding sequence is TGCGCCAGCAGCTTGCGGGAGGGGTCGGGGCAAGAGACCCAGTACTTC. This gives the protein CASSLREGSGQETQYF.

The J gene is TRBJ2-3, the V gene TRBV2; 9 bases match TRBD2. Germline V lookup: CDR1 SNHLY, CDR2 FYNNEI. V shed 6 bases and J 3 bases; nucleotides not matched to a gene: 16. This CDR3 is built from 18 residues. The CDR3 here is CASRAEGGSGSGTDTQYF. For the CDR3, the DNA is TGTGCCAGCAGAGCCGAGGGAGGTAGCGGGAGTGGAACAGATACGCAGTATTTT. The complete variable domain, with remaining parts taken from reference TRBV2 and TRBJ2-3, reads EPEVTQTPSHQVTQMGQEVILRCVPISNHLYFYWYRQILGQKVEFLVSFYNNEISEKSEIFDDQFSVERPDGSNFTLKIRSTKLEDSAMYFCASRAEGGSGSGTDTQYFGPGTRLTVL.

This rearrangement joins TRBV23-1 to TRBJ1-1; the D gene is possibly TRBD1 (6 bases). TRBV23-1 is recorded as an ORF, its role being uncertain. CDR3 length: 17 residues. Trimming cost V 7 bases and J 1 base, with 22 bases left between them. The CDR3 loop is CASIHPEGEDGNTEAFF. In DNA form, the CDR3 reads TGCGCCAGCATCCATCCCGAGGGGGAAGACGGGAACACTGAAGCTTTCTTT.

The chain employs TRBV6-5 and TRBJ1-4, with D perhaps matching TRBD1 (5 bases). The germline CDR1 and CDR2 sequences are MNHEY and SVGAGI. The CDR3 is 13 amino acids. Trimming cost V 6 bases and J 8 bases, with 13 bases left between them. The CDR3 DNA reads TGTGCCAGCAGCTTAGGCAGGGAAGAAAAACTGTTTTTT. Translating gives CASSLGREEKLFF.

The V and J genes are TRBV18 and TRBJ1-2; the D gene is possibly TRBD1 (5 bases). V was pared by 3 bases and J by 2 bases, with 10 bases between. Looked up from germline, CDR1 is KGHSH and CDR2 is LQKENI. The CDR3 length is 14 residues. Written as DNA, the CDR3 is TGTGCCAGCTCACCTTCCGCAGGGAACTATGGCTACACCTTC. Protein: CASSPSAGNYGYTF.

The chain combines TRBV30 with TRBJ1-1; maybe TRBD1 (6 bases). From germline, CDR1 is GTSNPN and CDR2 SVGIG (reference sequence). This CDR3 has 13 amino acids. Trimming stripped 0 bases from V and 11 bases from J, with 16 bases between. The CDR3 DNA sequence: TGTGCCTGGAGTGTACGGTCAGGGGCGGACGCTTTCTTT. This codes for CAWSVRSGADAFF. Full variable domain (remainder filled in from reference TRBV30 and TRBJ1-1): SQTIHQWPATLVQPVGSPLSLECTVEGTSNPNLYWYRQAAGRGLQLLFYSVGIGQISSEVPQNLSASRPQDRQFILSSKKLLLSDSGFYLCAWSVRSGADAFFGQGTRLTVV.